This TCR beta chain was recovered during a study of blood T cell repertoires in COVID-19. Germline V gene sequence: CDR1 SGHDT, CDR2 YYEEEE. V was pared by 0 bases and J by 2 bases, with 4 bases of the junction left unmatched. This CDR3 is built from 15 residues. Clones were sequenced by immunoSEQ multiplex PCR, and TCRdb holds only the in-frame ones, with some missing. This sample yields approximately 55,000 clones, of which about three quarters are seen a single time; roughly a fifth belongs to the top ten. The V call is TRBV5-6, the J call TRBJ2-7, with TRBD1 identical over 8 bases. The sample was peripheral blood. The receptor was derived from a man aged 25 to 45 with COVID-19, enrolled during active disease. The CDR3 nucleotides are TGTGCCAGCAGCTTGGTGGGACAGGACACCTACGAGCAGTACTTC. Amino acids: CASSLVGQDTYEQYF.